A selection of T cell receptor beta chains follows, all from one sample in a study of blood T cells in healthy people across ages. Using its own MiXCR run on the 5' RACE reads, TCRdb lists one record per CDR3 protein. The repertoire holds nearly 800,000 distinct CDR3 sequences, about 25% seen once, with approximately 3.7% in the top ten. In addition, the sample was reused for a study of T cells of mothers and their children.

The source material was blood. The origin of the receptors is a boy between 10 and 17 years old in good health. Each CDR3 is given with its conserved first and last residue. The D gene is left open where the match is weak. Clone sizes are given selectively: once, few, many, or a class where the clone is expanded.

V: TRBV6-5
J: TRBJ2-5
D: -
size: -
CDR3: CASRKTSRRETQYF
DNA: TGTGCCAGCAGAAAGACTAGTCGGCGGGAGACCCAGTACTTC

V: TRBV10-3
J: TRBJ2-7
D: TRBD1
size: many
CDR3: CAIRGTGTDYEQYF
DNA: TGTGCCATCAGGGGGACAGGGACGGATTACGAGCAGTACTTC

V: TRBV25-1
J: TRBJ2-7
D: TRBD1
size: -
CDR3: CASSEETGGERALGEQYF
DNA: TGTGCCAGCAGTGAGGAGACAGGGGGCGAAAGGGCCTTGGGGGAGCAGTACTTC

V: TRBV12-3/TRBV12-4
J: TRBJ2-7
D: TRBD2
size: -
CDR3: CASSFSLAGDGEQYF
DNA: TGTGCCAGCAGTTTCTCACTAGCGGGAGACGGCGAGCAGTACTTC

V: TRBV21-1
J: TRBJ2-7
D: -
size: -
CDR3: CASSNPFSEQYF
DNA: TGTGCCAGCAGCAATCCCTTCTCCGAGCAGTACTTC

V: TRBV15
J: TRBJ2-3
D: TRBD2
size: many
CDR3: CATSRGLAGGPDTQYF
DNA: TGTGCCACCAGCAGAGGACTAGCGGGAGGGCCGGATACGCAGTATTTT

V: TRBV7-9
J: TRBJ2-7
D: TRBD2
size: few
CDR3: CASSSLLAGGPGVYEQYF
DNA: TGTGCCAGCAGCTCGCTACTAGCGGGAGGGCCAGGGGTCTACGAGCAGTACTTC

V: TRBV20-1
J: TRBJ2-4
D: -
size: few
CDR3: CSARGGIAKNIQYF
DNA: TGCAGTGCTAGGGGGGGAATAGCCAAAAACATTCAGTACTTC

V: TRBV27
J: TRBJ2-3
D: TRBD2
size: few
CDR3: CASRKGLVSGTDTQYF
DNA: TGTGCCAGCAGAAAAGGACTAGTTTCTGGCACAGATACGCAGTATTTT

V: TRBV7-9
J: TRBJ2-5
D: TRBD2
size: -
CDR3: CASSALARSQETQYF
DNA: TGTGCCAGCAGCGCACTAGCGCGATCACAAGAGACCCAGTACTTC

V: TRBV29-1
J: TRBJ2-7
D: -
size: -
CDR3: CSVGVEDSYEQYF
DNA: TGCAGCGTTGGGGTGGAGGACTCCTACGAGCAGTACTTC

V: TRBV14
J: TRBJ2-1
D: -
size: few
CDR3: CASSQDLSSEQFF
DNA: TGTGCCAGCAGCCAAGATCTCTCTAGTGAGCAGTTCTTC

V: TRBV28
J: TRBJ1-1
D: -
size: -
CDR3: CASSLYSTGRNTEAFF
DNA: TGTGCCAGCAGTTTATATTCTACAGGGAGGAACACTGAAGCTTTCTTT

V: TRBV11-2
J: TRBJ2-7
D: TRBD2
size: few
CDR3: CASSLFNLAGAWEQYF
DNA: TGTGCCAGCAGCTTATTTAATTTAGCGGGAGCGTGGGAGCAGTACTTC

V: TRBV7-2
J: TRBJ2-3
D: -
size: few
CDR3: CASSSIFNTQYF
DNA: TGTGCCAGCAGCTCCATCTTTAATACGCAGTATTTT

V: TRBV4-3
J: TRBJ1-4
D: -
size: few
CDR3: CASSQESYGEKLFF
DNA: TGCGCCAGCAGCCAAGAATCCTACGGGGAAAAACTGTTTTTT

V: TRBV7-2
J: TRBJ2-5
D: -
size: few
CDR3: CASSIDVARVQTQYF
DNA: TGTGCCAGCAGTATCGATGTGGCCAGGGTACAGACCCAGTACTTC

V: TRBV18
J: TRBJ1-4
D: -
size: -
CDR3: CASSPRLGISEKLFF
DNA: TGTGCCAGCTCACCTCGTCTAGGAATCAGTGAAAAACTGTTTTTT

V: TRBV28
J: TRBJ2-5
D: TRBD1
size: few
CDR3: CASSITDRAQETQYF
DNA: TGTGCCAGCAGCATCACGGACAGGGCCCAAGAGACCCAGTACTTC

V: TRBV6-6
J: TRBJ1-3
D: -
size: -
CDR3: CASSPTNIPGYSGNTIYF
DNA: TGTGCCAGCAGCCCTACCAATATTCCGGGCTACTCTGGAAACACCATATATTTT

V: TRBV20-1
J: TRBJ2-1
D: TRBD2
size: -
CDR3: CSARDPPGRAGHEQFF
DNA: TGCAGTGCTAGAGATCCGCCCGGGAGGGCAGGGCATGAGCAGTTCTTC

V: TRBV19
J: TRBJ1-2
D: -
size: -
CDR3: CASSMEAGASYTF
DNA: TGTGCCAGTAGTATGGAGGCGGGCGCCAGCTACACCTTC

V: TRBV4-1
J: TRBJ2-1
D: -
size: few
CDR3: CASSSSFSPAEQFF
DNA: TGCGCCAGCAGCTCTAGCTTCAGCCCAGCTGAGCAGTTCTTC

V: TRBV12-3/TRBV12-4
J: TRBJ2-2
D: -
size: -
CDR3: CASTTGLSTGELFF
DNA: TGTGCCAGCACCACAGGGTTAAGCACCGGGGAGCTGTTTTTT

V: TRBV28
J: TRBJ1-1
D: -
size: few
CDR3: CASTPEYIIVGTEAFF
DNA: TGTGCCAGCACCCCGGAATATATTATAGTTGGCACTGAAGCTTTCTTT

V: TRBV28
J: TRBJ1-5
D: -
size: few
CDR3: CASFRSGNQPQHF
DNA: TGTGCCAGCTTCCGTTCGGGAAATCAGCCCCAGCATTTT

V: TRBV5-1
J: TRBJ2-1
D: -
size: -
CDR3: CASSFVDIGNEQFF
DNA: TGCGCCAGCAGCTTTGTGGACATCGGCAATGAGCAGTTCTTC

V: TRBV4-3
J: TRBJ2-7
D: -
size: -
CDR3: CASSQEFLGAYEQYF
DNA: TGCGCCAGCAGCCAAGAGTTCTTGGGGGCCTACGAGCAGTACTTC

V: TRBV7-8
J: TRBJ2-7
D: -
size: -
CDR3: CASSFTGAPDEQYF
DNA: TGTGCCAGCAGCTTCACGGGGGCACCGGACGAGCAGTACTTC

V: TRBV7-6
J: TRBJ1-1
D: -
size: few
CDR3: CASSPRQFNTEAFF
DNA: TGTGCCAGCAGCCCCCGACAGTTTAACACTGAAGCTTTCTTT

V: TRBV5-1
J: TRBJ2-5
D: TRBD2
size: few
CDR3: CASGLAEETQYF
DNA: TGCGCCAGCGGACTAGCAGAAGAGACCCAGTACTTC

V: TRBV14
J: TRBJ2-3
D: TRBD2
size: -
CDR3: CASSQGSWTSGSNTQYF
DNA: TGTGCCAGCAGCCAAGGATCGTGGACTAGCGGGAGTAATACGCAGTATTTT

V: TRBV20-1
J: TRBJ2-7
D: -
size: -
CDR3: CSARDPREGVYEQYF
DNA: TGCAGTGCTAGAGATCCCAGGGAGGGGGTTTACGAGCAGTACTTC

V: TRBV9
J: TRBJ2-2
D: TRBD2
size: few
CDR3: CASSPWTSGGSGELFF
DNA: TGTGCCAGCAGCCCCTGGACTAGCGGGGGGTCCGGGGAGCTGTTTTTT

V: TRBV29-1
J: TRBJ2-1
D: -
size: -
CDR3: CSVEDRSGVNYNEQFF
DNA: TGCAGCGTTGAAGATAGGTCGGGCGTGAACTACAATGAGCAGTTCTTC

V: TRBV29-1
J: TRBJ2-7
D: TRBD1
size: -
CDR3: CSAAGDREAEQYF
DNA: TGCAGCGCAGCCGGGGACAGGGAGGCCGAGCAGTACTTC